The next 7 T cell receptor beta chains were all read from a single sample in a study of beta chain features in type 1 diabetes. Every isolated RNA sample was fully reverse transcribed, so sequencing captured expressed TCRB transcripts. TCRdb's copy holds only in-frame clones and misses some; the assay was immunoSEQ multiplex PCR. The data hold under 450,000 clones, with over 11% observed a single time. The specimen was naive CD4+ T cells from blood. The receptor source for this set is a young man in good health.

The chain joins TRBV4-1 to TRBJ1-1; TRBD1 might be the D (6 bases). This CDR3 region has 14 residues. CDR1 and CDR2 (germline): MGHRA, YSYEKL. Deletions cut 5 bases from V and 2 bases from J, with 12 bases between. The CDR3 DNA follows: TGCGCCAGCAGCTCCCGGACAGAAAACACTGAAGCTTTCTTT. Protein: CASSSRTENTEAFF.

This clone was seen a handful of times. The chain uses TRBV29-1 and TRBJ2-7, with 9 positions matching TRBD1. CDR1 is SQVTM and CDR2 is ANQGSEA in the germline V gene. The junction had 9 bases not matched to a gene; V was cut back by 6 bases and J by 6 bases. The CDR3 covers 13 residues. CDR3 in amino acids: CSVEPGQGTEQYF. CDR3 DNA sequence: TGCAGCGTAGAACCGGGACAGGGTACCGAGCAGTACTTC.

This clone was found a few times. The chain uses TRBV18 and TRBJ2-6; the D is unclear. Trimming shortened V by 3 bases and J by 3 bases, and 6 bases separated the two germline ends. The CDR3 is made up of 14 amino acids. Germline CDR1 and CDR2: KGHSH and LQKENI. CDR3 amino acids: CASSPRDGANVLTF. Here the CDR3 DNA reads TGTGCCAGCTCACCCCGTGATGGGGCCAACGTCCTGACTTTC. Variable domain in full (rest from reference TRBV18 and TRBJ2-6): NAGVMQNPRHLVRRRGQEARLRCSPMKGHSHVYWYRQLPEEGLKFMVYLQKENIIDESGMPKERFSAEFPKEGPSILRIQQVVRGDSAAYFCASSPRDGANVLTFGAGSRLTVL.

This rearrangement joins TRBV11-2 to TRBJ2-1; D may be TRBD1 (6 bases). Germline CDR1 reads SGHAT; CDR2 reads FQNNGV. Deletions cut 6 bases from V and 5 bases from J, with 20 bases between. This CDR3 is built from 16 residues. CDR3 bases: TGTGCCAGCAGTTCCCTCTCAGGGGCTTTAGACAATGAGCAGTTCTTC. Its protein product is CASSSLSGALDNEQFF.

V and J are TRBV29-1 and TRBJ2-5; D is ambiguous. CDR3 length: 12 amino acids. Germline-derived CDR1 and CDR2 are SQVTM and ANQGSEA. In DNA, the CDR3 is TGCAGTGATTCTCGGTCTGCGGAGACCCAGTACTTC. Amino acid sequence: CSDSRSAETQYF.

This clone has only a few counts. V and J are TRBV10-3 and TRBJ2-2; no firm D call. The ends were cut back, 6 bases at V and 4 bases at J, with 12 bases in the middle. CDR3 length: 14 residues. Looked up from germline, CDR1 is ENHRY and CDR2 is SYGVKD. CDR3 in amino acids: CAIRTPPGTGELFF. The CDR3 region has the DNA TGTGCCATCAGAACTCCCCCGGGCACCGGGGAGCTGTTTTTT.

This clone was counted only a few times. The chain links TRBV7-9 to TRBJ2-3; maybe TRBD2 (7 bases). This CDR3 is built from 16 residues. V gave up 7 bases and J gave up 4 bases, with 21 bases separating them. Germline V gives CDR1 SEHNR, CDR2 FQNEAQ (reference sequence). CDR3 region: CASIASWGGSADTQYF. DNA of the CDR3: TGTGCCAGCATCGCTTCGTGGGGGGGCTCCGCAGATACGCAGTATTTT.